The next 12 T cell receptor beta chains were all read from a single sample in a study of T cells expressing NK-cell markers. TCRdb re-called the 5' RACE reads, yielding one record per CDR3 amino acid sequence without DNA. This sample contains 300,000 to 500,000 distinct CDR3 sequences. Sample: blood T cells: a sorted CD56 or NKG2C T cell subset, CD4+ or CD8+ T cells, or bulk PBMC T cells (not recorded which). The receptors were gathered from a woman between 50 and 59 years old in good health.

This chain joins TRBV6-2 or TRBV6-3 and TRBJ2-7; TCRdb's D call, TRBD2, is unchecked because there is no DNA. Germline V gives CDR1 MNHEY, CDR2 SVGEGT. This CDR3 is 18 amino acids long. CDR3 residues: CASSHQQRLAGGPDEQYF.

The genes are TRBV5-1 and TRBJ2-1; the TRBD1 assignment by TCRdb is unverifiable without DNA. Germline V gene lookup returns CDR1 SGHRS and CDR2 YFSETQ. The CDR3 is 15 amino acids. This CDR3 is CASTVDGRSSNEQFF.

The CDR3 protein is CASRTFRSADYEQYF. J is TRBJ2-7 and V is TRBV11-2. Germline loops: CDR1 SGHAT, CDR2 FQNNGV. This CDR3 spans 15 amino acids.

This sequence joins TRBV5-1 and TRBJ1-5. The CDR3 is 14 residues long. In germline, CDR1 is SGHRS, CDR2 YFSETQ. CDR3 amino acids: CASSRGPDYQPQHF. Full variable domain (outside the CDR3, taken from reference TRBV5-1 and TRBJ1-5): KAGVTQTPRYLIKTRGQQVTLSCSPISGHRSVSWYQQTPGQGLQFLFEYFSETQRNKGNFPGRFSGRQFSNSRSEMNVSTLELGDSALYLCASSRGPDYQPQHFGDGTRLSIL.

The rearrangement links TRBV20-1 to TRBJ2-3; the TCRdb D gene call, TRBD2, has no DNA to confirm it. Germline V lookup: CDR1 DFQATT, CDR2 SNEGSKA (reference sequence). The CDR3 length is 15 residues. The CDR3 loop is CSARTSGSIEDTQYF.

The CDR3 sequence is CATSRGASGNQPQHF. The V and J genes are TRBV15 and TRBJ1-5; TCRdb picks TRBD1, but there is no DNA to check that call. There are 15 residues in the CDR3. Germline CDR1 LNHNV, CDR2 YYDKDF (reference sequence).

The chain has TRBV12-3 or TRBV12-4 and TRBJ1-4; TCRdb indicates TRBD1, and absent DNA this call remains unverified. This CDR3 is built from 13 residues. The CDR3 region is CASRPTGGKKLFF.

J is TRBJ2-7 and V is TRBV6-2 or TRBV6-3; TCRdb gives TRBD2 as the D gene, but with no DNA this cannot be confirmed. The CDR3 length is 14 residues. Germline CDR1 is MNHEY and CDR2 is SVGEGT. The CDR3 here is CASSKAGDSYEQYF.

J is TRBJ2-1 and V is TRBV20-1. Germline V gene data show CDR1 as DFQATT and CDR2 as SNEGSKA (reference sequence). CDR3 length: 12 residues. CDR3 region: CSAREDSREQFF.

The V gene is TRBV7-8, the J gene TRBJ2-1; TCRdb gives TRBD1 as the D gene, but with no DNA this cannot be confirmed. CDR3 length equals 17 residues. Germline assignment: CDR1 SGHVS and CDR2 FQNEAQ. CDR3 amino acids: CASSSPTGEVRYNEQFF.

This chain links TRBV20-1 with TRBJ2-3; TCRdb's D call, TRBD2, is unchecked because there is no DNA. This CDR3 spans 11 amino acids. The V gene's germline CDR1 is DFQATT and CDR2 SNEGSKA (reference sequence). The chain's CDR3 is CSATIAGVDYF.

The rearrangement uses TRBV6-6 and TRBJ2-7; TCRdb's D call of TRBD1 is untestable without DNA. Germline V gene sequence: CDR1 MNHNY, CDR2 SVGAGI (reference sequence). This CDR3 has 15 amino acids. CDR3 sequence reads: CASSYLDRGVHEQYF.